This TCR beta chain was identified during a study of blood T cell repertoires in COVID-19 (dated by TCRdb to the early 2020s). About the investigation overall: Collaborator samples came from the United States, Italy and Spain and covered acute and convalescent phases of COVID-19. The dataset comprised deeply sampled blood TCRbeta repertoires from subjects exposed to, actively infected with, or recovered from COVID-19. A de-identified subject ID, COVID-19 status, age in years and sex were almost always included in the sample metadata. HLA class I and class II types, where available, came from metadata supplied by the sample provider rather than from assay-based typing. Samples were obtained from the ongoing ImmuneRACE study (first 160 participants) and from 1,000 to 1,500 subjects provided by 6 global collaborators. The repertoires were released in a freely available public database intended as a resource for research on the immune response to SARS-CoV-2. The prospective study material was composed of cDNA or gDNA derived from T cells, B-cell-depleted T cells, or PBMCs. The research as a whole found: The quantity of clinical and demographic metadata differed by source and by participant and was supplied without curation.

TCRbeta CDR3 regions were amplified from genomic DNA using the immunoSEQ Assay, a bias-controlled multiplex PCR. As for the authors' bioinformatics: The number of nucleated cells in each sample was estimated by amplification of reference gene primers within the assay. Sequence reads were collapsed and filtered to measure the absolute abundance of every unique TCRbeta CDR3 rearrangement. For each sample, productive Simpson clonality was calculated by taking the square root of Simpson's diversity index across productive rearrangements. TCRdb limited this immuneACCESS table to in-frame rearrangements with V and J called. A share of clones is missing; checked studies link under half to unresolved V genes, and the rest is unexplained. The V and J calls and clone size were taken over from that table, and D and trimming were inferred from the DNA. The sample profile shows 150,000 to 200,000 clones; 60% to 85% of them were found once. The top ten constitute 7% to 10% of the sample.

About this clone itself: What antigen it recognizes has not been identified. No base quality values were provided; no much bigger clone lies one nucleotide off.

Each collaborating institution followed its own protocols to collect whole blood in K2EDTA tubes. For TCRbeta analysis, collaborators shipped samples in one of three forms: frozen whole blood, isolated PBMCs, or DNA extracted from either of those sample types. Per the germline V gene, MNHEY is the CDR1 and SVGEGT is the CDR2. V and J are truncated by 6 bases and 6 bases respectively, leaving an intervening sequence of 12 bases. Reading from cysteine to phenylalanine, the CDR3 counts 12 amino acids. The DNA shown is the 36-base CDR3, in frame from base 1. The chain uses TRBV6-2 or TRBV6-3 and TRBJ2-7; the D gene is perhaps TRBD1, on 6 matching bases. This clonotype was obtained from a man in his 60s with acute or convalescent COVID-19. Material: peripheral blood. The sequence in DNA is TGTGCCAGCAGCCCTAACAGGGTCGAGCAGTACTTC. The resulting protein is CASSPNRVEQYF.